This T cell receptor beta chain came from a study of follicular helper T cells after annual influenza vaccination (dated by TCRdb to 2016 to 2017). The study in broad terms: Blood was drawn on days 0, 7 and 28 after each seasonal influenza vaccination. One week after vaccination, a second recruited cohort of roughly 11 subjects (Table S1) displayed a similar ICOS+CD38+ cTfh response. Multi-year samples were obtained from about 6 subjects, with two vaccination seasons covered for four subjects and three seasons covered for two subjects. To study recall of cTfh clones, some subjects were followed across successive annual vaccinations spanning the 2013-2014, 2014-2015 and 2015-2016 seasons. The 2013-2014 samples were cryopreserved, while the 2015 samples were processed right after collection.

Overall results and qualifications from the work: Successive annual vaccinations recalled a recurrent oligoclonal ICOS+CD38+ cTfh response that contained tetramer and AIM influenza-specific clonotypes. In evaluating whether influenza clones were enriched, the possibility that the far larger non-cTfh compartments were undersampled could not be ruled out. Productive TCRB sequences were recovered from only about 8.5-22% of analyzed cells, so rare clonotypes could not be sampled. ICOS+CD38+ cTfh clonality correlated with the frequency of that population, and its change correlated with the change in circulating plasmablast frequency. Day 7 ICOS+CD38+ clones were most often found later in ICOS-CD38- cTfh, suggesting that subset may serve as a memory reservoir.

The sample's time point label, decoded: 2013-2014 season, 7 days after vaccination. TCRB sequencing was used to follow sorted CD4 subsets from the blood of adults before and after they were given the seasonal inactivated influenza vaccine (Fluvarix). To be eligible, subjects had to live in the community and must not have received influenza vaccine in the previous 6 months. Subjects were excluded for influenza vaccine contraindications, substance abuse, HIV/AIDS, active malignancy, immunomodulatory medication, or active illness such as respiratory infection. At each time point, somewhere between roughly 40 and 100 mL of blood was taken. Ficoll-Paque PLUS or SepMate separation was used to isolate PBMC. As a comparison non-Tfh subset, CXCR5- memory CD4 T cells were sorted. Before DNA extraction, cell subsets were sorted from PBMC on a BD FACS Aria. Library prep was done by the immunoSEQ multiplex PCR assay. Adaptive Biotechnologies carried out TCRB amplification, library preparation, sequencing and preliminary bioinformatics at Survey level resolution. Under the source paper's analysis protocol: Clonality was calculated in R as 1 minus normalized Shannon entropy, and the Gini index was computed with the R package ineq. To get the overlap score, the summed counts of shared sequences were divided by the total counts of all sequences in both of the compared samples. Fisher's exact test, with an assumed theoretical repertoire of 10^7 TCRB sequences, was used to assess the significance of shared clonotypes. TCRdb stores this immuneACCESS table with in-frame sequences only. Part of the clones is absent; in the studies checked, under half of the shortfall reflects unresolved V genes, and no reason is known for the rest. V, J and clone size were drawn from that table, and D and trimming were deduced from the DNA. The sample data list about 9,900 clones, and roughly four fifths of these were observed just once. 0.55% to 0.6% of the sample rests with the top ten.

This clone turned up a few times. It has no known antigen specificity. Base qualities are missing; no much larger clone stands one base away. The junction carries 18 bases between V and J, which are trimmed by 6 bases and 6 bases respectively. Inclusive of the bounding cysteine and phenylalanine, the CDR3 is 14 residues long. Here the CDR3 DNA is all that survives: 42 bases in frame from base 1. Reading the germline V gene gives CDR1 MNHEY and CDR2 SVGAGI. This chain joins TRBV6-5 to TRBJ2-7; a weak D assignment points to TRBD1 (6 bases agree). The sequences come from CXCR5- memory CD4+ T cells sorted from blood, collected 7 days after influenza vaccination. The cell subset or site label corresponds to: CXCR5- memory CD4 T cells. The receptor was derived from an adult who received the influenza vaccine. The CDR3 region reads CASRSGQRAGEQYF. The DNA reads as follows: TGTGCCAGCAGGTCCGGACAGAGGGCGGGCGAGCAGTACTTC.